The 9 T cell receptor beta chains presented below share a single source sample, sequenced in a study of blood T cell repertoires in COVID-19. Repertoires were generated with immunoSEQ multiplex PCR, while TCRdb's copy carries only in-frame clones and drops some. The sample has roughly 200,000 clones; approximately 80% are singletons. Sample: peripheral blood. Receptors were obtained from a woman older than 75 with COVID-19, enrolled during active disease.

This clone was found once. The gene calls are TRBV12-3 or TRBV12-4 and TRBJ1-2; D may be TRBD1 (5 bases). This CDR3 is 13 amino acids long. Trimming removed 7 bases from V and 5 bases from J, with 14 bases in between. The CDR3 DNA sequence: TGTGCCAGCATACCATCCCAGGGTTATGGCTACACCTTC. Translating gives CASIPSQGYGYTF.

The V gene is TRBV2, the J gene TRBJ2-7, with 10 bases aligning to TRBD1. V dropped 6 bases and J dropped 5; count of bases not matched to a gene: 4. Germline V gene lookup returns CDR1 SNHLY and CDR2 FYNNEI. The CDR3 is 13 residues long. This CDR3 reads CASSRQGANEQYF. The CDR3 bases are TGTGCCAGCAGCCGACAGGGGGCGAACGAGCAGTACTTC.

The chain uses TRBV2 and TRBJ1-5; 7 bases map to TRBD1. The germline gives CDR1 SNHLY, CDR2 FYNNEI. The J segment lost 6 bases and the V segment lost 7 bases, leaving 6 bases of the junction unmatched. This CDR3 is 13 amino acids long. The CDR3 loop reads CASIGQGGQPQHF. The CDR3 region has the DNA TGTGCCAGCATTGGTCAGGGGGGTCAGCCCCAGCATTTT.

The V and J genes are TRBV5-4 and TRBJ1-6; 8 nucleotides match TRBD1. V lost 4 bases, J lost 8 bases, and 8 bases stayed unmatched. The germline CDR1 and CDR2 sequences are SGHNT and YYREEE (reference sequence). The CDR3 consists of 15 residues. CDR3 sequence: CASSVQPGGDSPLHF. Here the CDR3 DNA reads TGTGCCAGCAGCGTCCAACCAGGGGGCGATTCACCCCTCCACTTT.

This chain connects TRBV6-5 to TRBJ1-1, with 8 bases that match TRBD1. The CDR3 extends over 14 amino acids. Germline V lookup: CDR1 MNHEY, CDR2 SVGAGI. J was trimmed by 1 base and V by 8 bases; bases with no gene match: 6. CDR3 protein: CASSQGAANTEAFF. The CDR3 DNA reads TGTGCCAGCTCCCAGGGGGCGGCGAACACTGAAGCTTTCTTT.

This clone has just a few counts. The gene calls are TRBV11-2 and TRBJ1-2; no firm D call. Germline values: CDR1 SGHAT, CDR2 FQNNGV. V was shortened by 0 bases and J by 7 bases, with 12 bases between the two germline ends. The CDR3 consists of 14 residues. CDR3 loop: CASSLEAGTGGYTF. CDR3 DNA: TGTGCCAGCAGCTTAGAGGCAGGTACCGGTGGCTACACCTTC.

This sequence joins TRBV18 and TRBJ2-1; D ambiguous. Germline CDR1 is KGHSH and CDR2 is LQKENI. The CDR3 extends over 12 amino acids. The V end lost 3 bases, the J end lost 7 bases, and 7 bases lay between the germline ends. In DNA, the CDR3 is TGTGCCAGCTCACCCCGACTTAATGAGCAGTTCTTC. Translating it yields CASSPRLNEQFF.

The V call is TRBV9, the J call TRBJ1-1, with a tentative D call TRBD1 (5 bases). V was cut by 4 bases and J by 3 bases, with 16 bases left in between. CDR1 is SGDLS, CDR2 YYNGEE, per germline. The CDR3 has 15 amino acids. CDR3 residues: CASSRGGGLDTEAFF. In nucleotides, the CDR3 is TGTGCCAGCAGCCGGGGGGGAGGTCTCGACACTGAAGCTTTCTTT.

The chain uses TRBV18 and TRBJ1-4, with D possibly being TRBD1 (5 bases). Trimming took 3 bases from V and 3 from J, leaving 11 bases between them. The CDR3 extends over 15 amino acids. Germline CDR1 KGHSH, CDR2 LQKENI. The CDR3 protein is CASSPVSGSNEKLFF. For the CDR3, the DNA is TGTGCCAGCTCACCGGTTTCAGGGTCTAATGAAAAACTGTTTTTT.